This T cell receptor (beta chain) was documented in a study of blood T cell repertoires in COVID-19. Study-level information: Researchers got acute and convalescent COVID-19 samples from the United States, Italy and Spain. Nucleic acid was either cDNA or gDNA, and it came from T cells, B-cell-depleted T cells, or PBMCs.

Germline V gene data show CDR1 as MNHNS and CDR2 as SASEGT. The CDR3 totals 16 residues. V was shortened by 0 bases and J by 0 bases, with 9 bases between the two germline ends. Source study methods: Quantification of nucleated cells was approximated via reference gene primer amplification. Sequencing used immunoSEQ multiplex PCR; TCRdb keeps in-frame clones, though not all of them. V and J calls and clone size come straight from that table; D and trimming were deduced from the DNA. The sample includes approximately 180,000 clones, roughly 89% seen only once; the top ten take 9.5% to 15%. This sequence originates from a woman in her 70s with COVID-19, enrolled during active disease. The sequencing input was peripheral blood. This chain joins TRBV6-1 and TRBJ2-1; D may be TRBD2 (6 bases). CDR3 nucleotide sequence: TGTGCCAGCAGTGAAGCGGAGGGGAGCTCCTACAATGAGCAGTTCTTC. Its protein product is CASSEAEGSSYNEQFF.